The present entry profiles one TCR beta chain with its context. Cells defined as naive were viable CD3+CD4+ or CD3+CD8+ and CCR7+CD45RA+CD45RO-CD95-CD27+CD28+. This sample is drawn from a study of T cells after posttransplantation cyclophosphamide. The CDR3 is 14 amino acids. CDR1 ENHRY and CDR2 SYGVKD come from the germline V gene. V shed 0 bases and J shed 2 bases, with 5 bases lying between them. The assay was immunoSEQ multiplex PCR, and TCRdb's table has in-frame clones only and misses some. Here the sample spans fewer than 25,000 clones, 97% being singletons. The V and J genes are TRBV10-3 and TRBJ2-1; unclear D gene. This sequence was found in a man aged 50 to 59 in good health, CMV-negative, and a related stem cell transplant donor. Sequencing was carried out using naive CD4+ T cells sorted from PBMCs. Here the CDR3 reads CAISESGPYNEQFF. For the CDR3, the DNA is TGTGCCATCAGTGAGTCGGGCCCCTACAATGAGCAGTTCTTC.